A selection of T cell receptor beta chains follows, all from one sample in a study of T cell responses to AZD1222 COVID-19 vaccine. Clones were read by immunoSEQ multiplex PCR, and TCRdb kept only the in-frame ones, dropping some. The repertoire holds over 85,000 clones, with over 85% as singletons. Sample: peripheral blood, taken 28 days after the second AZD1222 dose. The receptors stem from an adult who received the AZD1222 COVID-19 vaccine. CDR3s include the opening cysteine and the closing phenylalanine or tryptophan. The order of the fields is J gene, D gene, V gene, CDR3 DNA, CDR3 protein. The D gene is left open where the match is weak.

TRBJ1-5 - TRBV18 TGTGCCAGCTCACCTCGAAGCGGCACCAATCAGCCCCAGCATTTT CASSPRSGTNQPQHF
TRBJ2-7 - TRBV6-5 TGTGCCAGCAGTTACACGACGGGCAGGACCTACGAGCAGTACTTC CASSYTTGRTYEQYF
TRBJ1-2 TRBD1 TRBV29-1 TGCAGCGTTGAAGCGCTCCGGGACAGGGGGTATGGCTACACCTTC CSVEALRDRGYGYTF
TRBJ2-7 TRBD1 TRBV7-2 TGTGCCAGCAGCAGGACGGGACAGGGTTCCTACGAGCAGTACTTC CASSRTGQGSYEQYF
TRBJ2-7 - TRBV5-1 TGCGCCAGCAGCTTGGTCCAGGGCTACGAGCAGTACTTC CASSLVQGYEQYF
TRBJ2-3 - TRBV9 TGTGCCAGCAGCGTAGGGTGGGGGGCACAGGCAGATACGCAGTATTTT CASSVGWGAQADTQYF
TRBJ1-2 - TRBV29-1 TGCAGCGTCTGGACATACTATGGCTACACCTTC CSVWTYYGYTF
TRBJ1-6 - TRBV19 TGTGCCAGTAGTGCATCAGGGGAATATTCACCCCTCCACTTT CASSASGEYSPLHF
TRBJ1-5 - TRBV7-9 TGTGCCAGCTCACGAGGGATTAGCAATCAGCCCCAGCATTTT CASSRGISNQPQHF
TRBJ2-2 TRBD2 TRBV5-6 TGTGCCAGCAGCCTACTAGCGGGGGGATACACCGGGGAGCTGTTTTTT CASSLLAGGYTGELFF